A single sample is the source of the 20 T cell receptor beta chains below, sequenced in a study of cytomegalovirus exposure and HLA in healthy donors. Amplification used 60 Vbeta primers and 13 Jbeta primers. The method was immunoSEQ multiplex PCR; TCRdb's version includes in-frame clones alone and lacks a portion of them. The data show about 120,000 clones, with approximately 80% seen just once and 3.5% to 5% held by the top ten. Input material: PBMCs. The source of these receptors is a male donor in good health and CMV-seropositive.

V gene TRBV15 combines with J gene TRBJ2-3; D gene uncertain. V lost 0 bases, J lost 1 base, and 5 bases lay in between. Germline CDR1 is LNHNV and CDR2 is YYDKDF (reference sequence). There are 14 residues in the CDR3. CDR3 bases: TGTGCCACCAGCAGAGATCGGGGCACAGATACGCAGTATTTT. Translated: CATSRDRGTDTQYF.

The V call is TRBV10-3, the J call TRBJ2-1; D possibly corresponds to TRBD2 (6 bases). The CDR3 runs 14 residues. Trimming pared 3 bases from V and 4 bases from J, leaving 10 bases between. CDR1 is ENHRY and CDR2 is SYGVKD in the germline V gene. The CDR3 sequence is CAISDQAGYNEQFF. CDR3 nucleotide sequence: TGTGCCATCAGTGATCAAGCGGGTTACAATGAGCAGTTCTTC.

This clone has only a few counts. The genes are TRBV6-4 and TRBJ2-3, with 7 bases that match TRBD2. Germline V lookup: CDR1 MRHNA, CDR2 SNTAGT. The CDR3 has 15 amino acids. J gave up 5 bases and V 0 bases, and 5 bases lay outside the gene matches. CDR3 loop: CASSDSGSGGDTQYF. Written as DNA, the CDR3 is TGTGCCAGCAGTGACTCGGGGTCGGGAGGAGATACGCAGTATTTT.

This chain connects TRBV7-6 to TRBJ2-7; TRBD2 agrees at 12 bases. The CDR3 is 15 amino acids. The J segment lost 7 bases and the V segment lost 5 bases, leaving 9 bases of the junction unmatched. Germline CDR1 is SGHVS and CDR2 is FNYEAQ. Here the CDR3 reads CASSKTSGGFGEQYF. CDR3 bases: TGTGCCAGCAGCAAGACTAGCGGGGGATTCGGAGAGCAGTACTTC.

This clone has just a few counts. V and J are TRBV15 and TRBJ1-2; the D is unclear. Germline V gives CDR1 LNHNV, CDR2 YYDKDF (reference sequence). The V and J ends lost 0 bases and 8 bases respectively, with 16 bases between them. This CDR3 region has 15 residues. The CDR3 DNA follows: TGTGCCACCAGCAGAGATCTCGACTTCCAGTGGGGCTACACCTTC. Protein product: CATSRDLDFQWGYTF.

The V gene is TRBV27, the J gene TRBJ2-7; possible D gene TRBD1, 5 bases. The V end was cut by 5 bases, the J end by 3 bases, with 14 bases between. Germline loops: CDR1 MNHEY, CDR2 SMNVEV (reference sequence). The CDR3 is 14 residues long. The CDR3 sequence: CASSPSSGFYEQYF. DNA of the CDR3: TGTGCCAGCAGTCCCTCTTCAGGGTTCTACGAGCAGTACTTC.

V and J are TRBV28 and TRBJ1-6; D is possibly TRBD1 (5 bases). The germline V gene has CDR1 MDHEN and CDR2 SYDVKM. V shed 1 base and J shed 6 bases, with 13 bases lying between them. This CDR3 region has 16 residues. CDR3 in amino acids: CASSLLRGLGNSPLHF. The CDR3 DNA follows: TGTGCCAGCAGTTTATTACGGGGGTTAGGTAATTCACCCCTCCACTTT. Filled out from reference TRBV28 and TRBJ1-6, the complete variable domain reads DVKVTQSSRYLVKRTGEKVFLECVQDMDHENMFWYRQDPGLGLRLIYFSYDVKMKEKGDIPEGYSVSREKKERFSLILESASTNQTSMYLCASSLLRGLGNSPLHFGNGTRLTVT.

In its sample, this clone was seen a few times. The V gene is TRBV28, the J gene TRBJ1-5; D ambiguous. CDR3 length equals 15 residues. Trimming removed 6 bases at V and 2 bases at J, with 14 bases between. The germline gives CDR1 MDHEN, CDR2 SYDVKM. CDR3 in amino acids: CASRRRESGNQPQHF. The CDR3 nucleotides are TGTGCCAGCAGACGAAGGGAGTCTGGCAATCAGCCCCAGCATTTT.

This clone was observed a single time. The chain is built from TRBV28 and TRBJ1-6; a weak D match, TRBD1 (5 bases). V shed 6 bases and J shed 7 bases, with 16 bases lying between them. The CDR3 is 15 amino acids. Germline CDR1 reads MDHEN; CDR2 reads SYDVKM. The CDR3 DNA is TGTGCCAGCAGGTTACCTCAGGGCCCGAATTCACCCCTCCACTTT. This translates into CASRLPQGPNSPLHF.

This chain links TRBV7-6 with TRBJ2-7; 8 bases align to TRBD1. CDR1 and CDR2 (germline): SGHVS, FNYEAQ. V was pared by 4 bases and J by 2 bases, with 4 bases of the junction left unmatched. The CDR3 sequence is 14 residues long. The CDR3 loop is CASSSPTGAYEQYF. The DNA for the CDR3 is TGTGCCAGCAGCTCCCCGACAGGGGCCTACGAGCAGTACTTC.

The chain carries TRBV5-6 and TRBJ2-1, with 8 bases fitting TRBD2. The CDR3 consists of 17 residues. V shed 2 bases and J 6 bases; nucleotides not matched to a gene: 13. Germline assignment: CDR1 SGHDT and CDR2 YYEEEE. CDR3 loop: CASSLGFGGAQINEQFF. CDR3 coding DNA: TGTGCCAGCAGCTTAGGATTCGGGGGGGCCCAGATCAATGAGCAGTTCTTC.

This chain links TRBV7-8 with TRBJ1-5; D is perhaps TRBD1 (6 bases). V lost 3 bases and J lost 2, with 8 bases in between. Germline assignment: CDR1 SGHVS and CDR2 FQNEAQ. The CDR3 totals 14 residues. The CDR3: CASSFSGGNQPQHF. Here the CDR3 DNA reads TGTGCCAGCAGCTTTTCAGGGGGCAATCAGCCCCAGCATTTT.

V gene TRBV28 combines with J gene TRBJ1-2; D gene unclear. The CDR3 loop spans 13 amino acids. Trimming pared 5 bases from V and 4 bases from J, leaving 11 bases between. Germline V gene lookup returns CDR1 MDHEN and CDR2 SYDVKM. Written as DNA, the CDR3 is TGTGCCAGCAGTACCTACAGCCTCTATGGCTACACCTTC. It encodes CASSTYSLYGYTF.

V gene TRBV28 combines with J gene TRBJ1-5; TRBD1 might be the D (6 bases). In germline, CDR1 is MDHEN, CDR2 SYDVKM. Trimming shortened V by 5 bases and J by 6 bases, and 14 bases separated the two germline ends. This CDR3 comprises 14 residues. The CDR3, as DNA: TGTGCCAGCAGTCCACGACAGGAGACTCAGCCCCAGCATTTT. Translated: CASSPRQETQPQHF.

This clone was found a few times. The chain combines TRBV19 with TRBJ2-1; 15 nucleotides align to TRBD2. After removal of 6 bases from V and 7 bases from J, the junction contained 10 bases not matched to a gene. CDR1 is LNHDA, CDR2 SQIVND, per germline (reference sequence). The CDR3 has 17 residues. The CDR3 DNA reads TGTGCCAGTAGCATCACATCCGGGACTAGCGGGAGGAATGAGCAGTTCTTC. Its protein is CASSITSGTSGRNEQFF. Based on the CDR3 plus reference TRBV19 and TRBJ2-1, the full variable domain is DGGITQSPKYLFRKEGQNVTLSCEQNLNHDAMYWYRQDPGQGLRLIYYSQIVNDFQKGDIAEGYSVSREKKESFPLTVTSAQKNPTAFYLCASSITSGTSGRNEQFFGPGTRLTVL.

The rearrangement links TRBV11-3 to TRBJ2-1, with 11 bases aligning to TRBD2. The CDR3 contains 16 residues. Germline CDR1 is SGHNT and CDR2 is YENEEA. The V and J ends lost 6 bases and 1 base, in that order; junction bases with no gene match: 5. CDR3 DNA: TGTGCCAGCAGTTTTAGCGGGAGGGCATCCTACAATGAGCAGTTCTTC. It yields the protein CASSFSGRASYNEQFF.

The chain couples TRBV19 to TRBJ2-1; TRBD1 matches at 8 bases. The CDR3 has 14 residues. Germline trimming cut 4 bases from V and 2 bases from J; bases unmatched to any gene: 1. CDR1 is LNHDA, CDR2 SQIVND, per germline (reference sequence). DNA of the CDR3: TGTGCCAGTAGTACACAGGGGGCCTACAATGAGCAGTTCTTC. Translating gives CASSTQGAYNEQFF.

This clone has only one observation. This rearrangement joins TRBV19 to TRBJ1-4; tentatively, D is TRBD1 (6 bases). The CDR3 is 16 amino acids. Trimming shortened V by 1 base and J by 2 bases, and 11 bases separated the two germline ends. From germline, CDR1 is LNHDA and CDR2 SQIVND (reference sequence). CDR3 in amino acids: CASSIGGGMTNEKLFF. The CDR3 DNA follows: TGTGCCAGTAGTATAGGAGGGGGAATGACTAATGAAAAACTGTTTTTT.

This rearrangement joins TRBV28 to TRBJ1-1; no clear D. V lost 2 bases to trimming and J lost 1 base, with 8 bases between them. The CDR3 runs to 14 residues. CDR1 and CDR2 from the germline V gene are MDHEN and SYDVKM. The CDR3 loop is CASSLLAGNTEAFF. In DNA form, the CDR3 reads TGTGCCAGCAGTTTACTGGCGGGGAACACTGAAGCTTTCTTT.

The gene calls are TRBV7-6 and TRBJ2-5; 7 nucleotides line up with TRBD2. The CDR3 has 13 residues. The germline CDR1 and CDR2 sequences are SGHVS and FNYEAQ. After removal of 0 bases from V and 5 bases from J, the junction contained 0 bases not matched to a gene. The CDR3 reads CASSLAGGETQYF. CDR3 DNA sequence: TGTGCCAGCAGCTTAGCCGGGGGGGAGACCCAGTACTTC. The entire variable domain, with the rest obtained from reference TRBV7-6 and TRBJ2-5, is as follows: GAGVSQSPRYKVTKRGQDVALRCDPISGHVSLYWYRQALGQGPEFLTYFNYEAQQDKSGLPNDRFSAERPEGSISTLTIQRTEQRDSAMYRCASSLAGGETQYFGPGTRLLVL.